Shown below are 24 T cell receptor beta chains from a single sample sequenced in a study of cytomegalovirus exposure and HLA in healthy donors. PCR primers comprised 60 Vbeta and 13 Jbeta primers. The method was immunoSEQ multiplex PCR; TCRdb's version includes in-frame clones alone and lacks a portion of them. The top ten hold around 8.8% of the sample, which has around 130,000 clones, 50% to 75% seen once. The sequencing input was PBMCs. These receptors all stem from a woman aged 40 to 55 in good health and CMV-seropositive.

This rearrangement joins TRBV15 to TRBJ2-7, with D possibly TRBD1 on 6 matching bases. This CDR3 has 13 amino acids. The germline V and J ends were trimmed by 2 bases and 5 bases, with 10 bases remaining between them. Germline V gene sequence: CDR1 LNHNV, CDR2 YYDKDF (reference sequence). The CDR3 DNA sequence: TGTGCCACCAGCAGATTACAGGGCCACGAGCAGTACTTC. It codes for CATSRLQGHEQYF.

CDR3 region: CASSIRQGPTDTQYF. In nucleotides, the CDR3 is TGTGCCAGTAGTATAAGACAGGGGCCCACAGATACGCAGTATTTT. The chain links TRBV19 to TRBJ2-3; TRBD1 matches 8 bases. V shed 2 bases and J 2 bases; nucleotides not matched to a gene: 3. Per germline, CDR1 LNHDA and CDR2 SQIVND (reference sequence). The length of the CDR3 is 15 residues.

This clone showed up just a few times. This chain joins TRBV10-3 and TRBJ2-3, with a weak D call TRBD1 (5 bases). This CDR3 contains 13 residues. Trimming cost V 11 bases and J 0 bases, with 12 bases left between them. The germline V gene has CDR1 ENHRY and CDR2 SYGVKD. Here the CDR3 DNA reads TGTGCCGCTAGACAGCTAAGCACAGATACGCAGTATTTT. This sequence encodes CAARQLSTDTQYF.

V usage is TRBV11-3 and J usage is TRBJ2-7; TRBD2 aligns across 9 bases. The ends lost 1 base at V and 3 bases at J; junction bases unmatched: 4. The CDR3 loop spans 15 amino acids. Germline CDR1 SGHNT, CDR2 YENEEA. The CDR3 sequence: CASSLVGSGGYEQYF. In DNA form, the CDR3 reads TGTGCCAGCAGCTTAGTTGGTAGCGGGGGCTACGAGCAGTACTTC.

The rearrangement uses TRBV9 and TRBJ2-7; D might be TRBD1 (6 bases). CDR3 length equals 16 residues. From germline, CDR1 is SGDLS and CDR2 YYNGEE. V lost 0 bases and J lost 2, with 15 bases in between. For the CDR3, the DNA is TGTGCCAGCAGCGTAGCTAGACAGGTACCCCCCTACGAGCAGTACTTC. Encoded protein: CASSVARQVPPYEQYF.

This clone showed up just a few times. The chain has TRBV12-1 and TRBJ1-5. TRBV12-1 is a pseudogene. CDR3 size: 18 residues. The CDR3 loop is CASSFLTDLLYSNQPQHF. Here the CDR3 DNA reads TGTGCCAGCAGCTTTTTGACGGACTTACTTTATAGCAATCAGCCCCAGCATTTT.

The chain joins TRBV6-5 to TRBJ2-7; 7 nucleotides line up with TRBD1. The CDR3 is made up of 14 amino acids. V lost 6 bases and J lost 5; bases outside the gene matches: 10. The germline V gene has CDR1 MNHEY and CDR2 SVGAGI. CDR3 DNA: TGTGCCAGCAGCCCTACAGGGGATAGTCACGAGCAGTACTTC. Encoded protein: CASSPTGDSHEQYF.

The chain combines TRBV13 with TRBJ1-4; D uncertain. V dropped 3 bases and J dropped 8 bases, with 13 bases sitting between them. The CDR3 is 14 residues long. Germline assignment: CDR1 PRHDT and CDR2 FYEKMQ (reference sequence). DNA of the CDR3: TGTGCCAGCAGCTTTGACCAGGCTGGGGAAAAACTGTTTTTT. Its translation is CASSFDQAGEKLFF.

This clone was detected only once. The J gene is TRBJ1-1, the V gene TRBV5-1; D is possibly TRBD1 (6 bases). V lost 0 bases, J lost 3 bases, and 18 bases lay in between. CDR1 and CDR2 (germline): SGHRS, YFSETQ. The length of the CDR3 is 17 residues. The DNA of the CDR3 is TGCGCCAGCAGCTTGGCTCTAGGGGGGGGACTCTACACTGAAGCTTTCTTT. This gives the protein CASSLALGGGLYTEAFF.

V and J are TRBV14 and TRBJ1-6; D not certain. The V gene lost 1 base and the J gene lost 4 bases, with 11 bases spanning the gap. The CDR3 totals 16 residues. Germline V lookup: CDR1 SGHDN, CDR2 FVKESK. As DNA, the CDR3 is TGTGCCAGCAGCCAAGTAGGGTCGGGGTATAATTCACCCCTCCACTTT. It specifies CASSQVGSGYNSPLHF.

The chain employs TRBV5-1 and TRBJ2-1; 8 bases are a match to TRBD2. CDR3 length: 16 amino acids. V trimming: 0 bases; J trimming: 2 bases; junction bases outside the gene matches: 4. Per germline, CDR1 SGHRS and CDR2 YFSETQ. The CDR3 sequence is CASSLGGGRTYNEQFF. As DNA, the CDR3 is TGCGCCAGCAGCTTGGGGGGCGGGAGGACCTACAATGAGCAGTTCTTC.

The V and J genes are TRBV2 and TRBJ2-7; no clear D gene. The CDR3 is 11 amino acids. In germline, CDR1 is SNHLY, CDR2 FYNNEI. V was trimmed by 2 bases and J by 6 bases, leaving 5 bases between them. The CDR3 nucleotides are TGTGCCAGCAGTGAAACAGCCGAGCAGTACTTC. As protein: CASSETAEQYF.

V and J are TRBV10-1 and TRBJ2-3; the match to TRBD2 covers 9 bases. V was clipped by 4 bases and J by 1 base; unmatched bases: 6. CDR1 and CDR2 (germline): WNHNN, SYGVQD (reference sequence). CDR3 length equals 16 residues. CDR3 coding DNA: TGCGCCAGCAGTGGGGCTAGCGGGAAAGGCACAGATACGCAGTATTTT. Encoded protein: CASSGASGKGTDTQYF.

V is TRBV6-6 and J is TRBJ2-1; TRBD1 is a possible D gene (6 bases). V lost 6 bases to trimming and J lost 6 bases, with 15 bases between them. The CDR3 spans 14 residues. Germline CDR1 MNHNY, CDR2 SVGAGI (reference sequence). DNA of the CDR3: TGTGCCAGCAGCGCCAACAGGGAAGTCAATGAGCAGTTCTTC. Translating it yields CASSANREVNEQFF.

The genes are TRBV28 and TRBJ1-3, with 10 bases lining up with TRBD1. The V segment lost 6 bases and the J segment 6 bases; nucleotides outside the gene matches: 11. The CDR3 spans 16 residues. Germline values: CDR1 MDHEN, CDR2 SYDVKM. CDR3 protein: CASRSAGDRGKNTIYF. In nucleotides, the CDR3 is TGTGCCAGCAGGTCAGCCGGGGACAGGGGTAAAAACACCATATATTTT.

The chain has TRBV9 and TRBJ2-7; 12 bases line up with TRBD2. There are 15 residues in the CDR3. In germline, CDR1 is SGDLS, CDR2 YYNGEE. The V segment lost 4 bases and the J segment 4 bases; nucleotides outside the gene matches: 6. CDR3 DNA: TGTGCCAGCAGCACCGAGACTAGCGGGAGATACGAGCAGTACTTC. Its protein is CASSTETSGRYEQYF.

Note on this clone: One end of the junction varies from germline; a read error may be responsible. The chain joins TRBV19 to TRBJ1-2, with D perhaps matching TRBD1 (5 bases). CDR3 length equals 16 residues. The germline V gene encodes CDR1 LNHDA and CDR2 SQIVND (reference sequence). The CDR3 DNA is TGTGCCAGTAGTCCCGGCGTACTGGGGACTCACTATGGCTACCCCTTC. This encodes CASSPGVLGTHYGYPF.

This rearrangement joins TRBV2 to TRBJ2-1, with TRBD1 identical over 9 bases. V dropped 6 bases and J dropped 8; count of bases not matched to a gene: 11. The V gene's germline CDR1 is SNHLY and CDR2 FYNNEI. The CDR3 runs to 15 residues. This CDR3 reads CASRAGTGIADEQFF. In DNA form, the CDR3 reads TGTGCCAGCAGGGCCGGGACAGGGATTGCGGATGAGCAGTTCTTC.

The chain links TRBV4-1 to TRBJ1-1; TRBD1 aligns across 8 bases. The CDR3 loop spans 14 amino acids. CDR1 is MGHRA and CDR2 is YSYEKL in the germline V gene. V was clipped by 4 bases and J by 7 bases; unmatched bases: 8. CDR3 region: CASSPAGTGGEAFF. In DNA, the CDR3 is TGCGCCAGCAGCCCAGCCGGGACAGGAGGTGAAGCTTTCTTT.

The genes are TRBV30 and TRBJ2-5; 10 bases are shared with TRBD2. V trimming: 5 bases; J trimming: 4 bases; junction bases outside the gene matches: 13. This CDR3 has 16 residues. Per germline, CDR1 GTSNPN and CDR2 SVGIG (reference sequence). The CDR3 loop is CAWALLASGGVETQYF. The DNA for the CDR3 is TGTGCCTGGGCCCTCTTAGCTAGCGGGGGAGTAGAGACCCAGTACTTC.

This clone was observed a handful of times. The chain couples TRBV6-5 to TRBJ1-1, with TRBD1 as a possible D gene (5 bases). CDR1 MNHEY and CDR2 SVGAGI come from the germline V gene. The CDR3 totals 15 residues. V gave up 0 bases and J gave up 4 bases, with 12 bases separating them. CDR3 in amino acids: CASSYSGQLVTEAFF. The CDR3 DNA is TGTGCCAGCAGTTACTCCGGACAACTTGTCACTGAAGCTTTCTTT.

This clone was counted between two and nine times. The V and J genes are TRBV30 and TRBJ1-4; TRBD1 aligns across 9 bases. The V gene end was trimmed by 0 bases and the J gene end by 7 bases; junction bases not matched to a gene: 3. Per germline, CDR1 GTSNPN and CDR2 SVGIG (reference sequence). CDR3 length equals 14 residues. The CDR3 nucleotides are TGTGCCTGGAGTGTGGGACAGGGAGGTGAAAAACTGTTTTTT. Protein: CAWSVGQGGEKLFF.

This rearrangement joins TRBV5-8 to TRBJ2-3, with D uncertain. CDR1 SGHTS and CDR2 YDEGEE come from the germline V gene. The length of the CDR3 is 11 residues. The ends were cut back, 1 base at V and 6 bases at J, with 3 bases in the middle. Written as DNA, the CDR3 is TGTGCCAGCAGCTTGCTCGATACGCAGTATTTT. Its protein product is CASSLLDTQYF.

This clone was detected a few times. The rearrangement joins TRBV4-2 to TRBJ2-6; 9 bases align to TRBD2. Germline V gene data show CDR1 as LGHNA and CDR2 as YNFKEQ. CDR3 length equals 16 residues. The V gene end was trimmed by 8 bases and the J gene end by 0 bases; junction bases not matched to a gene: 5. Written as DNA, the CDR3 is TGTGCCAGCCGTCTAGCGGGACTCTCTGGGGCCAACGTCCTGACTTTC. It translates to CASRLAGLSGANVLTF.